Following are 12 T cell receptor beta chains from one sample sequenced in a study of spatial heterogeneity in lung cancer. Indicated time point: sample taken at primary tumor resection. Findings of the study overall: Expanded alpha and beta TCR counts within tumors tracked tumor mutation counts.

No antigen has been identified for these receptors. TCRdb passed the 5' RACE reads through MiXCR, listing each CDR3 protein once. The sample holds roughly 4,200 distinct CDR3 sequences, about 8% seen once. Specimen: lung tumor tissue, collected at surgery. Source of these receptors: a male donor with early-stage non-small cell lung cancer.

By its share, this clonotype is medium-sized. The rearrangement links TRBV5-6 to TRBJ1-3; no clear D gene. The CDR3 extends over 12 amino acids. V lost 6 bases, J lost 4 bases, and 8 bases lay in between. Germline CDR1 SGHDT, CDR2 YYEEEE. Here the CDR3 reads CASTGDGNTIYF. The CDR3 region has the DNA TGTGCCAGCACAGGTGACGGAAACACCATATATTTT. Supplemented by reference TRBV5-6 and TRBJ1-3, the full variable domain reads DAGVTQSPTHLIKTRGQQVTLRCSPKSGHDTVSWYQQALGQGPQFIFQYYEEEERQRGNFPDRFSGHQFPNYSSELNVNALLLGDSALYLCASTGDGNTIYFGEGSWLTVV.

In its sample, this clonotype was seen many times. This chain joins TRBV15 and TRBJ1-6; 8 nucleotides align to TRBD1. After removal of 1 base from V and 7 bases from J, the junction contained 0 bases not matched to a gene. The CDR3 runs 14 residues. The V gene's germline CDR1 is LNHNV and CDR2 YYDKDF (reference sequence). CDR3 sequence reads: CATSRGTGNSPLHF. CDR3 sequence (DNA): TGTGCCACCAGCAGAGGGACAGGGAATTCACCCCTCCACTTT.

This clonotype has a count of ten or more. The chain recombines TRBV5-4 with TRBJ2-2; the match to TRBD1 covers 7 bases. The CDR3 contains 14 residues. Trimming cost V 0 bases and J 7 bases; bases outside gene matches: 3. Germline V gene sequence: CDR1 SGHNT, CDR2 YYREEE (reference sequence). The CDR3 DNA sequence: TGTGCCAGCAGCTTGGGGCAGGGGGACGGGGAGCTGTTTTTT. Protein: CASSLGQGDGELFF.

In its sample, this clonotype ranks as medium-sized (0.01 to 0.1%). The V gene is TRBV18, the J gene TRBJ2-2; TRBD1 might be the D (6 bases). CDR1 is KGHSH, CDR2 LQKENI, per germline. The CDR3 is 15 residues long. V was clipped by 2 bases and J by 3 bases, with 10 bases between them. CDR3 DNA sequence: TGTGCCAGCTCACCAAGGGACAAATACACCGGGGAGCTGTTTTTT. It encodes CASSPRDKYTGELFF.

Only a few counts were recorded for this clonotype. This chain joins TRBV7-2 and TRBJ2-5; 7 bases map to TRBD1. The CDR3 consists of 16 residues. The V gene end was trimmed by 5 bases and the J gene end by 5 bases; junction bases not matched to a gene: 14. The germline V gene has CDR1 SGHTA and CDR2 FQGNSA. CDR3: CASSQGGQRVSETQYF. The CDR3 coding sequence is TGTGCCAGCAGCCAAGGGGGACAGAGGGTTTCGGAGACCCAGTACTTC.

V usage is TRBV20-1 and J usage is TRBJ2-1; 9 positions match TRBD2. In germline, CDR1 is DFQATT, CDR2 SNEGSKA (reference sequence). The CDR3 length is 16 residues. The trim removed 3 bases at V and 8 bases at J, leaving 14 bases unmatched. CDR3 DNA: TGCAGTGCTAGGAGACCCCTAGCGGGAATCCTCGATGAGCAGTTCTTC. Protein: CSARRPLAGILDEQFF.

In its sample, this clonotype ranks as medium-sized. The chain combines TRBV27 with TRBJ2-1; TRBD1 is a possible D gene (5 bases). The CDR3 is 16 amino acids. Germline V gene lookup returns CDR1 MNHEY and CDR2 SMNVEV (reference sequence). Trimming took 0 bases from V and 4 from J, leaving 13 bases between them. For the CDR3, the DNA is TGTGCCAGCAGTTTATCGCTAACAGGCCCTTACAATGAGCAGTTCTTC. Its translation is CASSLSLTGPYNEQFF.

This chain joins TRBV3-1 and TRBJ2-5, with TRBD2 matching 11 bases. Germline CDR1 reads LGHDT; CDR2 reads YNNKEL (reference sequence). The length of the CDR3 is 19 residues. Trimming took 1 base from V and 4 from J; bases not matched to a gene: 14. The DNA of the CDR3 is TGTGCCAGCAGCCAAGTCCCCCGACTAGCGGGACGAATAGGAGAGACCCAGTACTTC. It specifies CASSQVPRLAGRIGETQYF.

This clonotype is medium-sized in the sample. The V call is TRBV5-5, the J call TRBJ1-2; TRBD1 might be the D (5 bases). V was cut by 5 bases and J by 1 base, with 12 bases left in between. Per the germline V gene, CDR1 is SGHKS and CDR2 is YYEKEE (reference sequence). The CDR3 runs 14 residues. The DNA of the CDR3 is TGTGCCAGCAGTTTTGCAGGGTTTAACTATGGCTACACCTTC. Translated, it gives CASSFAGFNYGYTF.

By its share, this clonotype is medium-sized. The chain recombines TRBV9 with TRBJ1-3, with D unclear. Germline V gene lookup returns CDR1 SGDLS and CDR2 YYNGEE. Trimming stripped 1 base from V and 1 base from J, with 9 bases between. This CDR3 comprises 15 residues. The CDR3: CASSVTVLSGNTIYF. The CDR3 bases are TGTGCCAGCAGCGTAACGGTCCTGTCTGGAAACACCATATATTTT.

This clonotype was observed a few times. The chain recombines TRBV5-6 with TRBJ2-3, with TRBD2 identical over 8 bases. The CDR3 extends over 16 amino acids. Losses at the gene ends were 1 base for V and 5 bases for J; bases not matched to a gene: 9. Per germline, CDR1 SGHDT and CDR2 YYEEEE. The CDR3 region is CASSLFSGVPEDTQYF. CDR3 in DNA: TGTGCCAGCAGCTTGTTTAGCGGGGTTCCGGAAGATACGCAGTATTTT. Using reference TRBV5-6 and TRBJ2-3 for the parts outside the CDR3, the full variable domain is DAGVTQSPTHLIKTRGQQVTLRCSPKSGHDTVSWYQQALGQGPQFIFQYYEEEERQRGNFPDRFSGHQFPNYSSELNVNALLLGDSALYLCASSLFSGVPEDTQYFGPGTRLTVL.

Judged by abundance, this clonotype is medium-sized. The CDR3 nucleotides read TGCAGCGTTGAACACCGAGGGGGGACCCAGTACTTC. Encoded protein: CSVEHRGGTQYF. J is TRBJ2-5 and V is TRBV29-1, with D possibly matching TRBD1 (6 bases). Germline values: CDR1 SQVTM, CDR2 ANQGSEA. Trimming removed 2 bases at V and 7 bases at J, with 11 bases between. CDR3 length equals 12 residues. Combining the CDR3 with reference TRBV29-1 and TRBJ2-5 gives the whole variable domain SAVISQKPSRDICQRGTSLTIQCQVDSQVTMMFWYRQQPGQSLTLIATANQGSEATYESGFVIDKFPISRPNLTFSTLTVSNMSPEDSSIYLCSVEHRGGTQYFGPGTRLLVL.